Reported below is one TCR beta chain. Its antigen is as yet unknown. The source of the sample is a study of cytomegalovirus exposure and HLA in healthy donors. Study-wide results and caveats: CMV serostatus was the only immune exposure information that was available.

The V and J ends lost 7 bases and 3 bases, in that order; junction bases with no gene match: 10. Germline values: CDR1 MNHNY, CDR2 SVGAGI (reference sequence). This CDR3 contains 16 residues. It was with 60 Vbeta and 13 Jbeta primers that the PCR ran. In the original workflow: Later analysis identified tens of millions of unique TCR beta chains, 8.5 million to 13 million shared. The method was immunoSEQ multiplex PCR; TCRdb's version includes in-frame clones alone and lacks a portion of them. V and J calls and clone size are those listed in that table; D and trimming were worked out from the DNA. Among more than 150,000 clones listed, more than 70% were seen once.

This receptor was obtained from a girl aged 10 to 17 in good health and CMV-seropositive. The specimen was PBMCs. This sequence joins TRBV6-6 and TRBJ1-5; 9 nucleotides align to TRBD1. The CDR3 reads CASKQGDRVNNQPQHF. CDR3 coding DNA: TGTGCCAGCAAACAGGGGGACAGGGTGAACAATCAGCCCCAGCATTTT.